Following are 6 T cell receptor beta chains from one sample sequenced in a study of CD8 T cells in ankylosing spondylitis. In TCRdb, the 5' RACE reads were re-called with MiXCR into one record per CDR3 protein. The repertoire includes 270,000 or so distinct CDR3 sequences, 15% to 20% of them detected once, and around 32% sits in the top ten. The sequenced material came from blood, either unsorted or a sorted T cell fraction (not recorded which). The receptors stem from a male donor with ankylosing spondylitis or in good health (not recorded which).

This clonotype was found many times. The V gene is TRBV6-2 or TRBV6-3, the J gene TRBJ2-5; D tentatively reads TRBD1 or TRBD2 (5 bases each). Between the trimmed V and J ends, which lost 2 bases and 0 bases, there was a span of 25 bases. In germline, CDR1 is MNHEY, CDR2 SVGEGT. The CDR3 contains 20 residues. CDR3 sequence reads: CASSYVEGGHDTLYQETQYF. The CDR3 DNA follows: TGTGCCAGCAGTTACGTAGAGGGCGGACACGACACCCTGTACCAAGAGACCCAGTACTTC.

This clonotype has a single count. The chain joins TRBV27 to TRBJ2-3; TRBD2 matches at 11 bases. J gave up 2 bases and V 2 bases, and 6 bases lay outside the gene matches. The CDR3 extends over 17 amino acids. Germline-derived CDR1 and CDR2 are MNHEY and SMNVEV (reference sequence). This CDR3 is CASSLTPSGGLTDTQYF. The CDR3 coding sequence is TGTGCCAGCAGTTTAACACCTAGCGGGGGGCTCACAGATACGCAGTATTTT.

This chain connects TRBV27 to TRBJ2-3, with D unclear. V dropped 5 bases and J dropped 5 bases, with 8 bases sitting between them. CDR1 is MNHEY, CDR2 SMNVEV, per germline (reference sequence). CDR3 length: 12 residues. CDR3 DNA sequence: TGTGCCAGCAGTCATAGGAAAGATACGCAGTATTTT. This encodes CASSHRKDTQYF.

This clonotype was counted only a few times. This chain connects TRBV25-1 to TRBJ2-3; D perhaps matches TRBD2 (6 bases). There are 16 residues in the CDR3. The V end was cut by 3 bases, the J end by 0 bases, with 13 bases between. In germline, CDR1 is MGHDK, CDR2 SYGVNS. In nucleotides, the CDR3 is TGTGCCAGCAGTGATGTCGGGGCGGGGAGCACAGATACGCAGTATTTT. It yields the protein CASSDVGAGSTDTQYF.

In this sample, this clonotype turned up a few times. This chain links TRBV4-3 with TRBJ2-3; D gene uncertain. From germline, CDR1 is LGHNA and CDR2 YSLEER. V lost 4 bases and J 0 bases, leaving 11 bases between the germline ends. The CDR3 totals 15 residues. Here the CDR3 reads CASSPAMGSTDTQYF. The DNA of the CDR3 is TGCGCCAGCAGCCCAGCCATGGGGAGCACAGATACGCAGTATTTT.

This clonotype was detected a few times. The CDR3 is CSVINIDRESTPEAFF. The CDR3 region has the DNA TGCAGCGTTATAAATATTGACAGGGAGTCAACTCCTGAAGCTTTCTTT. The chain is built from TRBV29-1 and TRBJ1-1, with 7 bases lining up with TRBD1. This CDR3 has 16 residues. The J segment lost 6 bases and the V segment lost 5 bases, leaving 18 bases of the junction unmatched. Germline V gene data show CDR1 as SQVTM and CDR2 as ANQGSEA.